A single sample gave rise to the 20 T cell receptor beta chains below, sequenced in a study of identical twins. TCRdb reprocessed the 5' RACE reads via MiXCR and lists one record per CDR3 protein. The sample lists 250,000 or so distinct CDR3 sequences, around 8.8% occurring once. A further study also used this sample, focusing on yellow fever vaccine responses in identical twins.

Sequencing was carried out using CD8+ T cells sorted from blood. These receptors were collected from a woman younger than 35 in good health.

For the CDR3, the DNA is TGTGCCAGCAGCCAAGTTAGGGGGTCAACTAATGAAAAACTGTTTTTT. Its translation is CASSQVRGSTNEKLFF. The chain has TRBV4-2 and TRBJ1-4, with a possible D match to TRBD1 (6 bases). The CDR3 runs to 16 residues. Per the germline V gene, CDR1 is LGHNA and CDR2 is YNFKEQ. Deletions cut 1 base from V and 0 bases from J, with 9 bases between.

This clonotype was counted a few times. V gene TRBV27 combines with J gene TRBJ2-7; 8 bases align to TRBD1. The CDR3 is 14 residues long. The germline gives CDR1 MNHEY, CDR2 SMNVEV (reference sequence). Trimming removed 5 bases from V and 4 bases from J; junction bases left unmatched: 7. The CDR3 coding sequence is TGTGCCAGCAGTGCGGACAGGGACCGGTACGAGCAGTACTTC. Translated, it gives CASSADRDRYEQYF.

Here the CDR3 reads CASGLPDTQYF. The CDR3 nucleotides are TGTGCCAGCGGCCTCCCAGATACGCAGTATTTT. The chain links TRBV12-3 or TRBV12-4 to TRBJ2-3; D not resolved. CDR3 size: 11 residues. V was cut by 8 bases and J by 4 bases, with 7 bases left in between.

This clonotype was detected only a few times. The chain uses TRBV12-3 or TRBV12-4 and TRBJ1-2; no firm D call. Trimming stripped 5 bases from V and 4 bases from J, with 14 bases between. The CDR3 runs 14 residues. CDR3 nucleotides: TGTGCCAGCAGTCCTACCGGGGTGGGCTATGGCTACACCTTC. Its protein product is CASSPTGVGYGYTF.

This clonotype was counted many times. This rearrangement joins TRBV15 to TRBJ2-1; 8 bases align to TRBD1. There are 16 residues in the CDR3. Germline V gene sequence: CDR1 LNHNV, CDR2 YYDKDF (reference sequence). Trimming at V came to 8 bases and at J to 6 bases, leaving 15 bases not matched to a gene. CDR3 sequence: CATLPNRGWDFNEQFF. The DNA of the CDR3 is TGTGCCACCCTACCCAACAGGGGGTGGGATTTCAATGAGCAGTTCTTC.

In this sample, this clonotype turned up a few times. The DNA for the CDR3 is TGTGCCAGCAGCTTGCCCGGGAGGTATCCCTACGAGCAGTACTTC. It yields the protein CASSLPGRYPYEQYF. The chain employs TRBV7-9 and TRBJ2-7, with 7 bases matching TRBD2. V was pared by 3 bases and J by 2 bases, with 7 bases of the junction left unmatched. CDR1 SEHNR and CDR2 FQNEAQ come from the germline V gene (reference sequence). The CDR3 sequence is 15 residues long.

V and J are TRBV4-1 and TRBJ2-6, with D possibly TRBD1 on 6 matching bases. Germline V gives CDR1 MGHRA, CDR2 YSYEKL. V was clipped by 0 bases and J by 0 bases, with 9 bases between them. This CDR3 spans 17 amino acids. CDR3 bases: TGCGCCAGCAGCCAAGATAGGGGGATCTCTGGGGCCAACGTCCTGACTTTC. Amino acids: CASSQDRGISGANVLTF.

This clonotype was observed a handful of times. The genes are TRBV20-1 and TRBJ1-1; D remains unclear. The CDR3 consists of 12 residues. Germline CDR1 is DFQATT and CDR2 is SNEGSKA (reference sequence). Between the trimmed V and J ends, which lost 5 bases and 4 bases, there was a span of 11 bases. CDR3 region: CSAGGSGTEAFF. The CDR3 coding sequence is TGCAGTGCTGGAGGTTCGGGCACTGAAGCTTTCTTT.

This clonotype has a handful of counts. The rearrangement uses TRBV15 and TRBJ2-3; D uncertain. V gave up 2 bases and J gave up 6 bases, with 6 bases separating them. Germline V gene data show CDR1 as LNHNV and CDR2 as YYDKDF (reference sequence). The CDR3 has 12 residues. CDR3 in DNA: TGTGCCACCAGCAGAAAGGGCGATACGCAGTATTTT. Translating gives CATSRKGDTQYF.

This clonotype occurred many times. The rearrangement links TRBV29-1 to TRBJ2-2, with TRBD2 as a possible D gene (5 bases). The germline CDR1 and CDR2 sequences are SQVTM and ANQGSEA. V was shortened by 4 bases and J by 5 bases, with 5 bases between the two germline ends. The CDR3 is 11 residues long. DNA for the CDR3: TGCAGCGTTGGAGGGACCGGGGAGCTGTTTTTT. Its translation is CSVGGTGELFF.

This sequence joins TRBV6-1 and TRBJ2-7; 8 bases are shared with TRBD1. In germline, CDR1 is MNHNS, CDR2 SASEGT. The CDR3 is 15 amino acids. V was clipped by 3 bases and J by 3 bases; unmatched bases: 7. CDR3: CASSEPTGVGYEQYF. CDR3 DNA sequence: TGTGCCAGCAGTGAGCCGACAGGGGTTGGCTACGAGCAGTACTTC.

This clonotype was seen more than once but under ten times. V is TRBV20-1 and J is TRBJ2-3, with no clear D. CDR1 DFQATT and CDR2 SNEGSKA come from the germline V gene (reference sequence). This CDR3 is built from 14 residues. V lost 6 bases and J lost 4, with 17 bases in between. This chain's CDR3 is CSAPRKGPADTQYF. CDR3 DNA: TGCAGTGCCCCGAGAAAAGGACCGGCAGATACGCAGTATTTT.

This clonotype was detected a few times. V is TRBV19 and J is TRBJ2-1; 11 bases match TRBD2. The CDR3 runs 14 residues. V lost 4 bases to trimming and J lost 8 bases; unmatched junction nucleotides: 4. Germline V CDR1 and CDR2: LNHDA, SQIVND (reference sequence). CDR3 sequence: CASSRLAGPDEQFF. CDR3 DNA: TGTGCCAGTAGTAGACTAGCGGGGCCTGATGAGCAGTTCTTC. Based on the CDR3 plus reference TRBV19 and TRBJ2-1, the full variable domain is DGGITQSPKYLFRKEGQNVTLSCEQNLNHDAMYWYRQDPGQGLRLIYYSQIVNDFQKGDIAEGYSVSREKKESFPLTVTSAQKNPTAFYLCASSRLAGPDEQFFGPGTRLTVL.

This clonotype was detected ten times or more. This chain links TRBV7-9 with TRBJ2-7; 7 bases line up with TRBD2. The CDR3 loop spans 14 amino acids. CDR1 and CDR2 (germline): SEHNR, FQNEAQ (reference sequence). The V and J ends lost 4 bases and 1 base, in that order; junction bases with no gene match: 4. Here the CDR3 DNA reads TGTGCCAGCAGCTCTCCTAGCGGATCCTACGAGCAGTACTTC. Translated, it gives CASSSPSGSYEQYF.

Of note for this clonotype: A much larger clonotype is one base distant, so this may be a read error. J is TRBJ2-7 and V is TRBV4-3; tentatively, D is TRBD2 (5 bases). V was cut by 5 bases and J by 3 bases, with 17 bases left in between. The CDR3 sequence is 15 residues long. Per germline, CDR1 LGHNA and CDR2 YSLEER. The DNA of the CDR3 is TGCGCCAGCAGCGCCTCGAGGGTAGTAGACTACGAGCAGTACTTC. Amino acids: CASSASRVVDYEQYF.

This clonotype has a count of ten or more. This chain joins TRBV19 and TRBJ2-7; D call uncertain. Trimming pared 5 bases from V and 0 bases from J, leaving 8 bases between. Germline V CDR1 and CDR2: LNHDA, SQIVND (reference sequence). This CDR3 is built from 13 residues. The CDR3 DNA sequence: TGTGCCAGTAGTCTGGCACGCTCCTACGAGCAGTACTTC. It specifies CASSLARSYEQYF.

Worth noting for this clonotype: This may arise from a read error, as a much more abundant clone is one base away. CDR3 protein: CARSYGTVSTDTQYF. The CDR3 DNA reads TGTGCCAGAAGTTACGGGACTGTAAGCACAGATACGCAGTATTTT. This sequence joins TRBV6-5 and TRBJ2-3; weak D call: TRBD2 (6 bases). Germline loops: CDR1 MNHEY, CDR2 SVGAGI. CDR3 length: 15 residues.

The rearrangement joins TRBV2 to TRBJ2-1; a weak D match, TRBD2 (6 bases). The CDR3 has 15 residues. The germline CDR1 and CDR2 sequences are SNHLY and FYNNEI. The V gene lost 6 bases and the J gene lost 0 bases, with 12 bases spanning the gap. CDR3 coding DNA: TGTGCCAGCAGGTTAGCGGATAGCTCCTACAATGAGCAGTTCTTC. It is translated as CASRLADSSYNEQFF.

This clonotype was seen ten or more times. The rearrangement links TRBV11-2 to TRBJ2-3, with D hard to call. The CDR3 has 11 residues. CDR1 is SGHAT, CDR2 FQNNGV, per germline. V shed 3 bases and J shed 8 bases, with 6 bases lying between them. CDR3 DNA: TGTGCCAGCAGCTTCCGCGCTACGCAGTATTTT. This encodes CASSFRATQYF.

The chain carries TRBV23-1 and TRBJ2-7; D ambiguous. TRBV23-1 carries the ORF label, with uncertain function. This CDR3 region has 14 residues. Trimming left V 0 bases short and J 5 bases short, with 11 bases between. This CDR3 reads CASSQSGLPDEQYF. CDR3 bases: TGCGCCAGCAGTCAATCAGGGTTACCCGACGAGCAGTACTTC.